The subject of this entry is one T cell receptor (beta chain). Unique molecular identifiers were attached to individual cDNA molecules within the library. TCRdb used MiXCR to reprocess the reads, holding one entry per CDR3 protein. The table has 95,000 to 150,000 distinct CDR3 sequences, around 9% seen once. Unfractionated whole blood yielded the extracted total RNA. The V end was cut by 7 bases, the J end by 6 bases, with 8 bases between. The CDR3 has 11 residues. Germline CDR1 reads ENHRY; CDR2 reads SYGVKD. The record originates from a study of human T cells and chemical hapten exposure. The genes are TRBV10-3 and TRBJ2-3; no clear D gene. Sequences were obtained from whole blood. The sequence was obtained from a human donor in good health. Some clones in this sample may be carry-over from other donors' samples. The CDR3 loop is CAITSRDTQYF. Here the CDR3 DNA reads TGTGCCATCACTTCACGCGATACGCAGTATTTT.